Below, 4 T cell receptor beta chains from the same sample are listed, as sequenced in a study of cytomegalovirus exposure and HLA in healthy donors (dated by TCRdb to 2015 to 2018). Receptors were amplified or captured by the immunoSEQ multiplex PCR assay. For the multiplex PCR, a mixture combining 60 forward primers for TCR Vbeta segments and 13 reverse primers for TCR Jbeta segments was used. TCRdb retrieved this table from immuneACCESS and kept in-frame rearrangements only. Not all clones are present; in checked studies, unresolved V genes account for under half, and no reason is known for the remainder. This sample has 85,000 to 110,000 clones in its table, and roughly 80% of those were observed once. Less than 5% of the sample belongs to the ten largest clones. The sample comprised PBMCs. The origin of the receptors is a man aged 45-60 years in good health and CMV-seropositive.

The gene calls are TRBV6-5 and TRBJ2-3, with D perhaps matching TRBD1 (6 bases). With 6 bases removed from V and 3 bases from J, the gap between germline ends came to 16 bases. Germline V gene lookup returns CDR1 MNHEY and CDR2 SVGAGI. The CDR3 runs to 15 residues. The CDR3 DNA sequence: TGTGCCAGCAGACCGTCACTCAGGGGAACAGATACGCAGTATTTT. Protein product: CASRPSLRGTDTQYF.

The chain's CDR3 is CASSHARETGSGNTIYF. The CDR3 DNA sequence: TGTGCCAGCAGCCATGCGCGTGAGACAGGGTCTGGAAACACCATATATTTT. The genes are TRBV28 and TRBJ1-3, with TRBD1 matching 7 bases. V trimming: 6 bases; J trimming: 1 base; junction bases outside the gene matches: 12. The CDR3 is made up of 17 amino acids. Germline values: CDR1 MDHEN, CDR2 SYDVKM.

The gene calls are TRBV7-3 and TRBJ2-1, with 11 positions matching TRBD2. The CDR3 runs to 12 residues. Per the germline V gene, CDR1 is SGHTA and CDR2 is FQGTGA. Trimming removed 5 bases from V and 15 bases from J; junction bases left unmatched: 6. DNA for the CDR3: TGTGCCAGCAGCCCCTCTAGCGGGAGGCTGTTCTTC. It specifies CASSPSSGRLFF.

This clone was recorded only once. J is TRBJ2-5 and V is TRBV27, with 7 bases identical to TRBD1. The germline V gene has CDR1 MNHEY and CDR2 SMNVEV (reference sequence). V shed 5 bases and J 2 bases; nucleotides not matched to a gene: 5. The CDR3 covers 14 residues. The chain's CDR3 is CASSPSGQQETQYF. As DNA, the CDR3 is TGTGCCAGCAGTCCGTCGGGACAGCAAGAGACCCAGTACTTC.